These T cell receptor beta chains were read from a single sample in a study of OX40 agonist ivuxolimab in advanced cancers. This table comes from immunoSEQ multiplex PCR, and its TCRdb copy is limited to in-frame clones, with some not included. The data show 70,000 or so clones, 80% to 95% seen once. Sequencing was performed on CD4+ or CD8+ T cells sorted from blood, taken in a trial of the OX40 agonist ivuxolimab. Receptors were obtained from an adult with an advanced solid tumor such as melanoma, head and neck, liver or kidney cancer. Both conserved end residues are trimmed from each CDR3. Some rows mark clone size as missing; the rest say once, few, many or name a class of expanded clone.

cdr3_aa: SVNVAGSSYNEQF
v_call: TRBV29-1
j_call: TRBJ2-1
clone_size: -

cdr3_aa: ASSQRQGVVYEQY
v_call: TRBV14
j_call: TRBJ2-7
clone_size: -

cdr3_aa: ASSETLTNTGELF
v_call: TRBV25-1
j_call: TRBJ2-2
clone_size: -

cdr3_aa: ASSVDRAAYEQY
v_call: TRBV7-2
j_call: TRBJ2-7
clone_size: -

cdr3_aa: ASQWVPYNEQF
v_call: TRBV28
j_call: TRBJ2-1
clone_size: few

cdr3_aa: ASSLGGGNTIY
v_call: TRBV11-2
j_call: TRBJ1-3
clone_size: -

cdr3_aa: ASSPQRGLPVAGVYNEQF
v_call: TRBV27
j_call: TRBJ2-1
clone_size: -

cdr3_aa: ASGRYEQY
v_call: TRBV28
j_call: TRBJ2-7
clone_size: -

cdr3_aa: ASSPRTSGGQETQY
v_call: TRBV27
j_call: TRBJ2-5
clone_size: -

cdr3_aa: ASSLGFRGSYNEQF
v_call: TRBV5-1
j_call: TRBJ2-1
clone_size: -

cdr3_aa: ASSSPTVSEQY
v_call: TRBV7-6
j_call: TRBJ2-7
clone_size: once

cdr3_aa: ATSLSTSISREDEQF
v_call: TRBV15
j_call: TRBJ2-1
clone_size: few

cdr3_aa: ASSPPENYGYT
v_call: TRBV7-2
j_call: TRBJ1-2
clone_size: few

cdr3_aa: ASSESSSTIY
v_call: TRBV25-1
j_call: TRBJ1-3
clone_size: -

cdr3_aa: ASSLWASGSSGELF
v_call: TRBV27
j_call: TRBJ2-2
clone_size: -

cdr3_aa: ASSLQSTGELF
v_call: TRBV7-6
j_call: TRBJ2-2
clone_size: -

cdr3_aa: ASSGGMSTGELF
v_call: TRBV14
j_call: TRBJ2-2
clone_size: -

cdr3_aa: ASSQYQGPDTQY
v_call: TRBV28
j_call: TRBJ2-3
clone_size: -

cdr3_aa: ASSPGGTEAF
v_call: TRBV5-1
j_call: TRBJ1-1
clone_size: once

cdr3_aa: ASGTVGSDTQY
v_call: TRBV6-4
j_call: TRBJ2-3
clone_size: -

cdr3_aa: ASSSGTGEYEQY
v_call: TRBV11-2
j_call: TRBJ2-7
clone_size: -

cdr3_aa: ASSLGIAGEETQY
v_call: TRBV11-2
j_call: TRBJ2-5
clone_size: -

cdr3_aa: ATSRQQYSNQPQH
v_call: TRBV15
j_call: TRBJ1-5
clone_size: -